One and the same sample provided the 5 T cell receptor beta chains below, sequenced in a study of T cells in Graves' hyperthyroidism and ophthalmopathy. TCR beta CDR3 regions were amplified from RNA transcripts. Researchers ran a first-round RT-PCR on the TCR CDR3 using the HTBI primer set. TCRdb reanalysed the multiplex PCR reads using MiXCR and keeps one entry per CDR3 protein. The table records around 340,000 distinct CDR3 sequences, 15% to 20% of them present only once. Sample: blood. The receptors derive from a middle-aged woman with Graves' ophthalmopathy.

At least ten counts were recorded for this clonotype. CDR3 amino acids: CASSPPGLAGVLPRLEQYF. CDR3 DNA sequence: TGTGCCAGCAGTCCCCCGGGACTAGCGGGGGTCCTACCTCGTCTCGAGCAGTACTTC. V usage is TRBV6-2 or TRBV6-3 and J usage is TRBJ2-7, with 14 positions matching TRBD2. With V trimmed by 5 bases and J by 6 bases, 18 bases remained unmatched. CDR3 length: 19 residues. Germline V gives CDR1 MNHEY, CDR2 SVGEGT.

The table lists this clonotype with many counts. The CDR3 DNA follows: TGTGCCTGGACCAGACAACAGGGGGCAAACTATGGCTACACCTTC. Its translation is CAWTRQQGANYGYTF. The chain couples TRBV30 to TRBJ1-2; 9 bases match TRBD1. J gave up 2 bases and V 4 bases, and 8 bases lay outside the gene matches. The CDR3 covers 15 residues. Looked up from germline, CDR1 is GTSNPN and CDR2 is SVGIG (reference sequence).

This clonotype was seen ten or more times. This rearrangement joins TRBV12-3 or TRBV12-4 to TRBJ2-2; 9 bases align to TRBD2. With 7 bases clipped from V and 7 bases from J, the junction kept 4 bases outside the gene matches. CDR3 size: 13 residues. The CDR3 reads CASTSGMVGELFF. In DNA, the CDR3 is TGTGCCAGCACTAGCGGGATGGTCGGGGAGCTGTTTTTT.

The rearrangement uses TRBV12-3 or TRBV12-4 and TRBJ2-1; possibly TRBD2 for D (6 bases). The CDR3 spans 17 residues. With 6 bases removed from V and 9 bases from J, the gap between germline ends came to 27 bases. The CDR3 region has the DNA TGTGCCAGCAGCCCCGACTCACCGACTAGGGTATTGGGTGAGCAGTTCTTC. Protein sequence: CASSPDSPTRVLGEQFF.

This clonotype was seen at least ten times. V is TRBV7-9 and J is TRBJ1-1; no definite D call. Germline V gene lookup returns CDR1 SEHNR and CDR2 FQNEAQ (reference sequence). This CDR3 has 12 residues. Trimming took off 7 bases at V and 4 bases at J, with 10 bases between the two ends. CDR3 protein: CASNEGGTEAFF. The CDR3 DNA reads as TGTGCCAGCAACGAGGGAGGCACTGAAGCTTTCTTT.